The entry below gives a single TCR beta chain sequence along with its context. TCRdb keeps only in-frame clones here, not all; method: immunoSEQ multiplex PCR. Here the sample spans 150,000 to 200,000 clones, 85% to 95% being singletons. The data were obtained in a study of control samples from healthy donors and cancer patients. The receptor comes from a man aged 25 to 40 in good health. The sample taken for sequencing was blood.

Written as DNA, the CDR3 is TGTGCCAGCAGCCACCTACAGGGGACAAATTCACCCCTCCACTTT. Its protein is CASSHLQGTNSPLHF. V usage is TRBV7-2 and J usage is TRBJ1-6, with 7 bases identical to TRBD1. Looked up from germline, CDR1 is SGHTA and CDR2 is FQGNSA. The CDR3 sequence is 15 residues long. J lost 7 bases, V lost 5 bases, and 8 bases had no gene match.